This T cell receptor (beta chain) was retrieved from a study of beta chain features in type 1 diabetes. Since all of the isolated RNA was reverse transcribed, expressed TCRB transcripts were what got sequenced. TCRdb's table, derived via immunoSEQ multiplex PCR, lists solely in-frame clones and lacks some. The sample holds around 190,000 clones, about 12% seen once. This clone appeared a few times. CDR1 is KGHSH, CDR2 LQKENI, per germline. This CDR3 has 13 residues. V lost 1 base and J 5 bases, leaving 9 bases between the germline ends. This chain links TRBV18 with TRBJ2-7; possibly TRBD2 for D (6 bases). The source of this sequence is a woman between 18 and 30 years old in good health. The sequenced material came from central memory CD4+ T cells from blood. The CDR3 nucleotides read TGTGCCAGCTCACCACGGTGGGGGGACGAGCAGTACTTC. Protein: CASSPRWGDEQYF. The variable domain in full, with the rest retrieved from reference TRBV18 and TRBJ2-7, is NAGVMQNPRHLVRRRGQEARLRCSPMKGHSHVYWYRQLPEEGLKFMVYLQKENIIDESGMPKERFSAEFPKEGPSILRIQQVVRGDSAAYFCASSPRWGDEQYFGPGTRLTVT.